This record covers a single T cell receptor beta chain. This CDR3 is built from 14 residues. V shed 0 bases and J shed 2 bases, with 8 bases lying between them. Germline CDR1 reads SGHRS; CDR2 reads YFSETQ. Assay used: immunoSEQ multiplex PCR; TCRdb lists only in-frame clones, some missing. The sample lists 2,200 or so clones; roughly 92% were seen once. The data belong to a study of chemoradiotherapy in HPV16-positive cancers. As for the study in general: Candidate HPV-specific clones and shared TCR motifs came from two HPV16-positive patients.

The receptor was isolated from a human donor with HPV-associated anogenital cancer. The specimen was tumor tissue, collected from a patient who underwent chemoradiotherapy. The genes are TRBV5-1 and TRBJ2-5; D gene uncertain. The CDR3 region is CASSLAVVQETQYF. The CDR3 DNA is TGCGCCAGCAGCTTGGCGGTTGTTCAAGAGACCCAGTACTTC.